The present entry profiles one T cell receptor (beta chain) with its context. Antigen unknown. The data were produced by immunoSEQ multiplex PCR, yet TCRdb's version contains in-frame clones alone and is incomplete. The sample records 120,000 or so clones, approximately 89% being singletons. This sample stems from a study of T cell responses to AZD1222 COVID-19 vaccine. Study outcomes and limitations: Receipt of two AZD1222 doses was followed by a rise in Spike-specific TCR breadth and depth. Donors were largely white British and mainly female; clonal diversity was possibly underestimated. Spike as a whole was targeted by vaccine-associated CD4 TCRs, dominant at 160-218 and 743-854.

The germline gives CDR1 SGHAT, CDR2 FQNNGV. This CDR3 is 14 amino acids long. Trimming cost V 1 base and J 4 bases, with 9 bases left between them. This clonotype was obtained from an adult in good health. The chain combines TRBV11-2 with TRBJ2-3; D is unresolved. Sequencing was performed on peripheral blood, taken on day 0 of AZD1222 vaccination. In DNA, the CDR3 is TGTGCCAGCAGCTTAGGGGTGAGCGCAGATACGCAGTATTTT. Its protein product is CASSLGVSADTQYF.